The 30 T cell receptor beta chains in this list originate from one sample, sequenced in a study of T-cell reconstitution after alpha-beta-depleted transplantation in children. The library targeted TCRbeta and was prepared with unique molecular identifiers. TCRdb used MiXCR to reprocess the PCR reads, holding one entry per CDR3 protein. The table lists 420,000 or so distinct CDR3 sequences, approximately 10% of them singletons. Material: PBMCs from the stem cell graft donor, obtained from the stem cell graft. The receptor set was obtained from a human donor who donated a stem cell graft to a child with acute myeloid leukemia.

The chain couples TRBV29-1 to TRBJ1-2, with TRBD1 identical over 8 bases. The germline V gene encodes CDR1 SQVTM and CDR2 ANQGSEA. The CDR3 runs to 14 residues. V lost 6 bases and J lost 8; bases outside the gene matches: 14. The CDR3 nucleotides are TGCAGCGTCGCACCTGGACAGGGTGGTGAAGGCTACACCTTC. This gives the protein CSVAPGQGGEGYTF.

In DNA, the CDR3 is TGTGCCAGCACCAAAGGTGGTGCGGGGGGGGTGACAGATACGCAGTATTTT. Its protein is CASTKGGAGGVTDTQYF. This chain joins TRBV3-1 and TRBJ2-3, with TRBD2 matching 9 bases. Germline loops: CDR1 LGHDT, CDR2 YNNKEL (reference sequence). This CDR3 is built from 17 residues. V was clipped by 7 bases and J by 3 bases; unmatched bases: 14.

The chain combines TRBV9 with TRBJ2-3, with 12 bases fitting TRBD2. The CDR3 is 17 amino acids. Germline V lookup: CDR1 SGDLS, CDR2 YYNGEE. J lost 2 bases, V lost 3 bases, and 7 bases had no gene match. The CDR3 sequence: CASSEEASGRDTDTQYF. CDR3 bases: TGTGCCAGCAGCGAGGAGGCTAGCGGGAGGGACACAGATACGCAGTATTTT.

This sequence joins TRBV7-8 and TRBJ1-5; D may be TRBD1 (6 bases). The CDR3 extends over 14 amino acids. Per the germline V gene, CDR1 is SGHVS and CDR2 is FQNEAQ. Trimming took 7 bases from V and 4 from J, leaving 14 bases between them. CDR3 region: CASTPGQLNQPQHF. The CDR3 bases are TGTGCCAGCACCCCGGGACAACTAAATCAGCCCCAGCATTTT.

This clonotype has a handful of counts. V is TRBV27 and J is TRBJ2-7; perhaps TRBD2 as D (6 bases). V gave up 1 base and J gave up 5 bases, with 15 bases separating them. The CDR3 runs 15 residues. Germline lookup yields CDR1 MNHEY and CDR2 SMNVEV (reference sequence). Here the CDR3 DNA reads TGTGCCAGCAGTTTATTTGGAGGGAGTAGCAACGAGCAGTACTTC. This encodes CASSLFGGSSNEQYF.

The J gene is TRBJ1-4, the V gene TRBV12-3 or TRBV12-4, with D tentatively TRBD1 (5 bases). This CDR3 has 17 amino acids. Trimming shortened V by 6 bases and J by 0 bases, and 17 bases separated the two germline ends. CDR3 in DNA: TGTGCCAGCAGGCGAAAAGGGGATTTTGCAACTAATGAAAAACTGTTTTTT. It specifies CASRRKGDFATNEKLFF.

This clonotype was counted only a few times. The chain carries TRBV24-1 and TRBJ2-1; 14 nucleotides align to TRBD2. The CDR3 has 17 amino acids. Germline CDR1 is KGHDR and CDR2 is SFDVKD. The V gene end was trimmed by 3 bases and the J gene end by 8 bases; junction bases not matched to a gene: 8. The CDR3 is CATSDQGLAGECYEQFF. For the CDR3, the DNA is TGTGCCACCAGTGATCAGGGACTAGCGGGAGAGTGCTATGAGCAGTTCTTC.

V is TRBV29-1 and J is TRBJ2-3; 7 nucleotides line up with TRBD1. This CDR3 has 14 amino acids. Germline V CDR1 and CDR2: SQVTM, ANQGSEA. Trimming removed 4 bases from V and 7 bases from J; junction bases left unmatched: 11. CDR3 nucleotides: TGCAGCGTTGCCCTCGTACAGGGGTTAAATACGCAGTATTTT. Translating it yields CSVALVQGLNTQYF.

This chain joins TRBV4-1 and TRBJ2-3, with TRBD2 matching 11 bases. The germline CDR1 and CDR2 sequences are MGHRA and YSYEKL. J lost 4 bases, V lost 6 bases, and 3 bases had no gene match. The CDR3 is 14 amino acids. The CDR3 nucleotides read TGCGCCAGCAGGATAGCGGGGGGGCCAGATACGCAGTATTTT. This sequence encodes CASRIAGGPDTQYF.

This clonotype was observed a handful of times. In nucleotides, the CDR3 is TGCGCCAGCAGCTTCTCCGGGACAGGGGAAAATGAGCAGTTCTTC. Translated, it gives CASSFSGTGENEQFF. The chain joins TRBV5-1 to TRBJ2-1, with 10 bases matching TRBD1. Germline V gene lookup returns CDR1 SGHRS and CDR2 YFSETQ. Trimming took 2 bases from V and 7 from J; bases not matched to a gene: 6. This CDR3 spans 15 amino acids.

This sequence joins TRBV12-3 or TRBV12-4 and TRBJ2-5; 14 bases line up with TRBD2. This CDR3 has 18 amino acids. V shed 7 bases, J shed 7 bases, and the junction held 17 bases outside the gene matches. This chain's CDR3 is CASTLLRLAGGPNGTQYF. In DNA, the CDR3 is TGTGCCAGCACCCTCTTAAGACTAGCGGGAGGGCCGAACGGGACCCAGTACTTC.

This clonotype has more than one count but fewer than ten. The chain has TRBV30 and TRBJ2-7; D call uncertain. V was trimmed by 0 bases and J by 2 bases, leaving 11 bases between them. The length of the CDR3 is 14 residues. CDR1 GTSNPN and CDR2 SVGIG come from the germline V gene (reference sequence). CDR3: CAWSVLAGAYEQYF. The CDR3 DNA follows: TGTGCCTGGAGTGTACTCGCCGGAGCCTACGAGCAGTACTTC.

This clonotype has only a few counts. The chain has TRBV4-2 and TRBJ2-6; D ambiguous. The germline V gene has CDR1 LGHNA and CDR2 YNFKEQ. V was clipped by 2 bases and J by 1 base, with 12 bases between them. The CDR3 covers 17 residues. CDR3 coding DNA: TGTGCCAGCAGCCAAATCGTGGGTAGTTCTGGGGCCAACGTCCTGACTTTC. Residues: CASSQIVGSSGANVLTF.

This chain links TRBV6-1 with TRBJ2-7; D might be TRBD1 (6 bases). Germline V CDR1 and CDR2: MNHNS, SASEGT. CDR3 length: 13 amino acids. Trimming took off 6 bases at V and 6 bases at J, with 15 bases between the two ends. The CDR3 region has the DNA TGTGCCAGCAGCTGGACAGTGTCCGGCGAGCAGTACTTC. It codes for CASSWTVSGEQYF.

This clonotype was observed many times. V usage is TRBV20-1 and J usage is TRBJ2-3; D possibly corresponds to TRBD2 (6 bases). The CDR3 covers 12 residues. Per germline, CDR1 DFQATT and CDR2 SNEGSKA (reference sequence). V was shortened by 0 bases and J by 10 bases, with 11 bases between the two germline ends. This chain's CDR3 is CSARDLGTPQYF. The CDR3, as DNA: TGCAGTGCTAGAGACCTAGGGACTCCGCAGTATTTT.

This clonotype was counted between two and nine times. The chain joins TRBV20-1 to TRBJ1-2; no firm D call. Germline loops: CDR1 DFQATT, CDR2 SNEGSKA (reference sequence). The CDR3 contains 11 residues. Between the trimmed V and J ends, which lost 3 bases and 8 bases, there was a span of 10 bases. The CDR3 bases are TGCAGTGCTAGTGGGATATCGGGCTACACCTTC. Translating gives CSASGISGYTF.

This clonotype was seen a few times. J is TRBJ1-1 and V is TRBV29-1; D is undetermined. V dropped 4 bases and J dropped 6 bases, with 15 bases sitting between them. This CDR3 comprises 13 residues. Germline V lookup: CDR1 SQVTM, CDR2 ANQGSEA. As DNA, the CDR3 is TGCAGCGTTGCTAAGACTCAGAGGGCTGAAGCTTTCTTT. Translating it yields CSVAKTQRAEAFF.

The chain couples TRBV3-1 to TRBJ2-2, with 9 bases fitting TRBD1. Losses at the gene ends were 5 bases for V and 5 bases for J; bases not matched to a gene: 3. CDR3 length: 14 amino acids. Looked up from germline, CDR1 is LGHDT and CDR2 is YNNKEL (reference sequence). The CDR3 DNA reads TGTGCCAGCAGCGGGACAGGGCGAACCGGGGAGCTGTTTTTT. Amino acid sequence: CASSGTGRTGELFF.

Only a few counts were recorded for this clonotype. This chain links TRBV29-1 with TRBJ2-5; 7 nucleotides match TRBD2. CDR3 length: 12 residues. CDR1 is SQVTM, CDR2 ANQGSEA, per germline. The J segment lost 3 bases and the V segment lost 4 bases, leaving 2 bases of the junction unmatched. CDR3 protein: CSVGLAEETQYF. CDR3 sequence (DNA): TGCAGCGTTGGGCTAGCGGAAGAGACCCAGTACTTC. Looking up the rest from reference TRBV29-1 and TRBJ2-5 gives the full variable domain: SAVISQKPSRDICQRGTSLTIQCQVDSQVTMMFWYRQQPGQSLTLIATANQGSEATYESGFVIDKFPISRPNLTFSTLTVSNMSPEDSSIYLCSVGLAEETQYFGPGTRLLVL.

This clonotype was detected only a few times. This chain links TRBV20-1 with TRBJ2-3; D remains unclear. Per germline, CDR1 DFQATT and CDR2 SNEGSKA (reference sequence). With 0 bases removed from V and 5 bases from J, the gap between germline ends came to 12 bases. The CDR3 runs to 14 residues. The CDR3 region is CSARDRHPRDTQYF. CDR3 sequence (DNA): TGCAGTGCTAGAGATCGGCACCCCAGAGATACGCAGTATTTT.

This clonotype came up a few times. The chain has TRBV19 and TRBJ2-1; 11 bases match TRBD1. This CDR3 has 16 amino acids. The V and J ends lost 6 bases and 8 bases, in that order; junction bases with no gene match: 12. CDR1 is LNHDA, CDR2 SQIVND, per germline (reference sequence). The CDR3 nucleotides read TGTGCCAGTAGATCTCACGGACAGGGGGCTTCTGATGAGCAGTTCTTC. This gives the protein CASRSHGQGASDEQFF.

J is TRBJ1-2 and V is TRBV5-6; maybe TRBD1 (5 bases). CDR1 SGHDT and CDR2 YYEEEE come from the germline V gene. This CDR3 has 14 amino acids. The germline V and J ends were trimmed by 6 bases and 7 bases, with 19 bases remaining between them. This CDR3 is CASTTDGGLFGYTF. CDR3 DNA sequence: TGTGCCAGCACTACCGACGGGGGACTGTTTGGCTACACCTTC.

The chain uses TRBV30 and TRBJ2-2; the D gene could be TRBD1 or TRBD2 (5 bases each). This CDR3 contains 18 residues. V was clipped by 2 bases and J by 3 bases, with 22 bases between them. The germline V gene has CDR1 GTSNPN and CDR2 SVGIG (reference sequence). The CDR3 DNA sequence: TGTGCCTGGAGTCGCGGGTTCGGTATGAGGGGTTACACCGGGGAGCTGTTTTTT. Its protein product is CAWSRGFGMRGYTGELFF.

The chain links TRBV3-1 to TRBJ1-1; D is ambiguous. CDR3 size: 15 residues. V was pared by 0 bases and J by 4 bases, with 12 bases between. Germline values: CDR1 LGHDT, CDR2 YNNKEL (reference sequence). CDR3 residues: CASSQDRAGFTEAFF. The CDR3 DNA sequence: TGTGCCAGCAGCCAAGATAGAGCGGGCTTCACTGAAGCTTTCTTT.

This clonotype was detected only a few times. The chain links TRBV7-2 to TRBJ2-1; 10 positions match TRBD2. Looked up from germline, CDR1 is SGHTA and CDR2 is FQGNSA. The CDR3 has 14 residues. V lost 2 bases, J lost 8 bases, and 3 bases stayed unmatched. CDR3 residues: CASSLQRGGHEQFF. The CDR3 DNA reads as TGTGCCAGCAGCTTACAGCGGGGGGGCCATGAGCAGTTCTTC.

This clonotype was picked up many times. V is TRBV7-2 and J is TRBJ2-3; TRBD2 matches at 10 bases. This CDR3 has 17 residues. Losses at the gene ends were 1 base for V and 5 bases for J; bases not matched to a gene: 9. Germline assignment: CDR1 SGHTA and CDR2 FQGNSA. In DNA, the CDR3 is TGTGCCAGCAGCTTAGTAAGTCCGCTAGCGGGAGAAGATACGCAGTATTTT. It yields the protein CASSLVSPLAGEDTQYF.

In this sample, this clonotype turned up a few times. The CDR3 here is CASSQGTTEAFF. DNA of the CDR3: TGCGCCAGCAGCCAGGGGACCACTGAAGCTTTCTTT. V is TRBV4-1 and J is TRBJ1-1, with a tentative D call TRBD1 (5 bases). The ends were cut back, 3 bases at V and 4 bases at J, with 6 bases in the middle. The CDR3 has 12 amino acids. Germline V gene sequence: CDR1 MGHRA, CDR2 YSYEKL.

The rearrangement links TRBV11-2 to TRBJ2-1, with a weak D call TRBD2 (6 bases). V gave up 5 bases and J gave up 6 bases, with 26 bases separating them. There are 18 residues in the CDR3. Germline-derived CDR1 and CDR2 are SGHAT and FQNNGV. The CDR3 protein is CASSLYTGLPPKANEQFF. Here the CDR3 DNA reads TGTGCCAGCAGCCTCTACACCGGACTACCACCAAAAGCCAATGAGCAGTTCTTC.

DNA for the CDR3: TGTGCCAGCAGCTTAGTCCCAGGGGGAGCCTACGAGCAGTACTTC. It encodes CASSLVPGGAYEQYF. V usage is TRBV7-2 and J usage is TRBJ2-7; 7 nucleotides align to TRBD1. From germline, CDR1 is SGHTA and CDR2 FQGNSA. The V segment lost 1 base and the J segment 2 bases; nucleotides outside the gene matches: 5. There are 15 residues in the CDR3.

This clonotype was picked up a small number of times. The genes are TRBV29-1 and TRBJ2-1, with 11 bases that match TRBD1. CDR1 is SQVTM and CDR2 is ANQGSEA in the germline V gene. The CDR3 totals 14 residues. V shed 7 bases and J 6 bases; nucleotides not matched to a gene: 8. The CDR3 is CSAQDRGQVNEQFF. The DNA of the CDR3 is TGCAGCGCTCAGGACAGGGGGCAGGTCAATGAGCAGTTCTTC.